This entry is about one T cell receptor beta chain. This specimen comes from a study of blood T cell repertoires in COVID-19. Study details: Donors in the United States, Italy and Spain gave samples during acute or convalescent COVID-19.

Measured with immunoSEQ multiplex PCR; TCRdb has only the in-frame clones, and not every one. Of under 200,000 clones in the sample, more than 65% were seen once. The CDR3 sequence is 14 residues long. The germline CDR1 and CDR2 sequences are GTSNPN and SVGIG (reference sequence). Trimming removed 1 base from V and 2 bases from J, with 8 bases in between. Participants, roughly 18 to 89 years old, spanned 24 US areas. The sample comprised PBMCs or T cells enriched from blood (not recorded which). V is TRBV30 and J is TRBJ2-2; no firm D call. The receptor comes from a woman between 35 and 50 years old with acute COVID-19. CDR3 sequence reads: CAWSEALNTGELFF. The CDR3 DNA follows: TGTGCCTGGAGTGAAGCACTTAACACCGGGGAGCTGTTTTTT.